These 13 T cell receptor beta chains originate from one sample sequenced in a study of early T cells in non-severe SARS-CoV-2 infection. A single record per CDR3 protein comes from TCRdb applying MiXCR to the 5' RACE reads. The sample has around 47,000 distinct CDR3 sequences, 9.5% to 13% seen once. Sequencing input: whole blood. The source of these receptors is an adult who was a healthcare worker with PCR-confirmed SARS-CoV-2 infection or an uninfected control (not recorded which).

There are a few counts of this clonotype. V is TRBV18 and J is TRBJ2-2; D remains unclear. Germline CDR1 and CDR2: KGHSH and LQKENI. V lost 2 bases, J lost 1 base, and 8 bases lay in between. CDR3 size: 15 residues. Written as DNA, the CDR3 is TGTGCCAGCTCACCATACGACGAGAACACCGGGGAGCTGTTTTTT. It specifies CASSPYDENTGELFF. Drawing the rest from reference TRBV18 and TRBJ2-2, the complete variable domain is NAGVMQNPRHLVRRRGQEARLRCSPMKGHSHVYWYRQLPEEGLKFMVYLQKENIIDESGMPKERFSAEFPKEGPSILRIQQVVRGDSAAYFCASSPYDENTGELFFGEGSRLTVL.

The chain links TRBV5-1 to TRBJ2-5, with a weak D call TRBD2 (5 bases). Germline V gene sequence: CDR1 SGHRS, CDR2 YFSETQ. V lost 1 base and J lost 7, with 11 bases in between. The CDR3 extends over 13 amino acids. CDR3 sequence: CASSLSGAGTQYF. The CDR3 DNA follows: TGCGCCAGCAGCTTGAGCGGCGCCGGGACCCAGTACTTC.

This clonotype was seen a few times. The J gene is TRBJ2-1, the V gene TRBV2; perhaps TRBD2 as D (5 bases). The germline V and J ends were trimmed by 8 bases and 10 bases, with 21 bases remaining between them. Germline assignment: CDR1 SNHLY and CDR2 FYNNEI. The CDR3 runs to 14 residues. DNA for the CDR3: TGTGCCAGCCTCCCTCTCGGTCTAACGGGGGAGCAGTTCTTC. Translating it yields CASLPLGLTGEQFF. The full variable domain, in which reference TRBV2 and TRBJ2-1 provide the parts outside the CDR3, is EPEVTQTPSHQVTQMGQEVILRCVPISNHLYFYWYRQILGQKVEFLVSFYNNEISEKSEIFDDQFSVERPDGSNFTLKIRSTKLEDSAMYFCASLPLGLTGEQFFGPGTRLTVL.

This clonotype appeared many times. The chain combines TRBV6-5 with TRBJ2-2, with D possibly matching TRBD1 (6 bases). CDR1 is MNHEY and CDR2 is SVGAGI in the germline V gene. The CDR3 loop spans 17 amino acids. Trimming shortened V by 1 base and J by 8 bases, and 20 bases separated the two germline ends. The CDR3 nucleotides read TGTGCCAGCAGTTACTTTCCAGGGGATCGCCGGGCAGGGGAGCTGTTTTTT. Its protein product is CASSYFPGDRRAGELFF.

This clonotype was observed at least ten times. The chain carries TRBV12-3 or TRBV12-4 and TRBJ2-6, with a weak D call TRBD1 (6 bases). Trimming took off 6 bases at V and 0 bases at J, with 12 bases between the two ends. The CDR3 covers 16 residues. The CDR3 DNA follows: TGTGCCAGCAGCTATACAGGGCGCTCTGGGGCCAACGTCCTGACTTTC. Protein: CASSYTGRSGANVLTF.

This clonotype has ten or more counts. The rearrangement links TRBV7-6 to TRBJ2-6, with D unclear. This CDR3 region has 16 residues. Trimming shortened V by 5 bases and J by 0 bases, and 11 bases separated the two germline ends. Germline V CDR1 and CDR2: SGHVS, FNYEAQ. Written as DNA, the CDR3 is TGTGCCAGCAGCGCCAGTTCTGTCTCTGGGGCCAACGTCCTGACTTTC. It encodes CASSASSVSGANVLTF. Filled out from reference TRBV7-6 and TRBJ2-6, the complete variable domain reads GAGVSQSPRYKVTKRGQDVALRCDPISGHVSLYWYRQALGQGPEFLTYFNYEAQQDKSGLPNDRFSAERPEGSISTLTIQRTEQRDSAMYRCASSASSVSGANVLTFGAGSRLTVL.

This clonotype showed up many times. J is TRBJ2-1 and V is TRBV10-3, with D possibly being TRBD2 (5 bases). V lost 6 bases, J lost 5 bases, and 14 bases lay in between. CDR1 is ENHRY, CDR2 SYGVKD, per germline. The CDR3 is made up of 14 amino acids. The DNA for the CDR3 is TGTGCCATCAGAGAGGGCAGGTCAGACAATGAGCAGTTCTTC. Residues: CAIREGRSDNEQFF.

The table lists this clonotype with many counts. The DNA of the CDR3 is TGTGCCAGCAGCCAGAGACTAGCGGGGGGGCAGGGGTCTACGCAGTATTTT. Its protein is CASSQRLAGGQGSTQYF. The J gene is TRBJ2-3, the V gene TRBV7-8, with 14 bases identical to TRBD2. Germline V gene lookup returns CDR1 SGHVS and CDR2 FQNEAQ. V shed 5 bases, J shed 8 bases, and the junction held 12 bases outside the gene matches. This CDR3 has 17 amino acids.

J is TRBJ1-2 and V is TRBV6-5, with a tentative D call TRBD1 (6 bases). The CDR3 contains 14 residues. Germline V lookup: CDR1 MNHEY, CDR2 SVGAGI. Trimming left V 7 bases short and J 1 base short, with 13 bases between. CDR3 sequence: CASTRPGVNYGYTF. The CDR3 DNA sequence: TGTGCCAGCACCCGTCCAGGGGTTAACTATGGCTACACCTTC.

This clonotype was observed a few times. The chain joins TRBV19 to TRBJ1-4; the D is unclear. Germline assignment: CDR1 LNHDA and CDR2 SQIVND (reference sequence). With 4 bases removed from V and 7 bases from J, the gap between germline ends came to 10 bases. This CDR3 comprises 13 residues. The CDR3 here is CASSTISGEKLFF. In nucleotides, the CDR3 is TGTGCCAGTAGTACCATATCGGGTGAAAAACTGTTTTTT.

This chain connects TRBV7-9 to TRBJ2-1; D not certain. This CDR3 is built from 15 residues. Trimming removed 2 bases at V and 0 bases at J, with 8 bases between. Looked up from germline, CDR1 is SEHNR and CDR2 is FQNEAQ (reference sequence). The CDR3 DNA reads TGTGCCAGCAGCTTATTCGGCGTCTCCTACAATGAGCAGTTCTTC. As protein: CASSLFGVSYNEQFF.

The rearrangement uses TRBV30 and TRBJ2-3, with 8 bases aligning to TRBD2. With 5 bases clipped from V and 2 bases from J, the junction kept 9 bases outside the gene matches. Germline CDR1 and CDR2: GTSNPN and SVGIG (reference sequence). The CDR3 runs 15 residues. The chain's CDR3 is CAWGKGSGDTDTQYF. The CDR3 region has the DNA TGTGCCTGGGGGAAAGGTAGCGGGGACACAGATACGCAGTATTTT.

This clonotype has ten or more counts. The genes are TRBV24-1 and TRBJ2-1; a possible D gene is TRBD1 (6 bases). Germline CDR1 reads KGHDR; CDR2 reads SFDVKD. This CDR3 has 13 residues. Trimming shortened V by 6 bases and J by 10 bases, and 15 bases separated the two germline ends. The CDR3 DNA reads TGTGCCACCAGTTTAAACTGGGGGCGAGAGCAGTTCTTC. It yields the protein CATSLNWGREQFF.